What follows are 8 T cell receptor beta chains derived from one specimen sequenced in a study of blood T cell repertoires in COVID-19. The data were produced by immunoSEQ multiplex PCR, yet TCRdb's version contains in-frame clones alone and is incomplete. The sample lists under 250,000 clones; roughly 85% were seen once. Sequenced input: peripheral blood. These receptors came from a woman in her 70s with COVID-19, enrolled during active disease.

The chain employs TRBV6-4 and TRBJ2-2; TRBD2 matches 7 bases. Per the germline V gene, CDR1 is MRHNA and CDR2 is SNTAGT. The CDR3 consists of 14 residues. J gave up 7 bases and V 2 bases, and 4 bases lay outside the gene matches. CDR3: CASSDEAGVGELFF. CDR3 nucleotides: TGTGCCAGCAGTGACGAGGCGGGGGTCGGGGAGCTGTTTTTT.

The rearrangement links TRBV3-1 (or the pseudogene TRBV3-2) to TRBJ1-1, with 8 bases fitting TRBD1. Germline V gene sequence: CDR1 LGHDT, CDR2 YNNKEL (reference sequence). J gave up 7 bases and V 4 bases, and 2 bases lay outside the gene matches. CDR3 length equals 12 residues. This CDR3 reads CASSRGQGEAFF. In nucleotides, the CDR3 is TGTGCCAGCAGCCGAGGACAGGGTGAAGCTTTCTTT.

The chain links TRBV11-1 to TRBJ2-1, with 7 nucleotides matching TRBD1. This CDR3 comprises 16 residues. V shed 3 bases, J shed 5 bases, and the junction held 10 bases outside the gene matches. CDR1 and CDR2 from the germline V gene are SGHAT and FQDESV (reference sequence). The CDR3 DNA sequence: TGTGCCAGCAGCTTCCGCCGAGGACAGGATAACAATGAGCAGTTCTTC. Residues: CASSFRRGQDNNEQFF.

V is TRBV7-3 and J is TRBJ2-6; weak D call: TRBD1 (6 bases). Trimming removed 5 bases at V and 3 bases at J, with 11 bases between. Germline V gene sequence: CDR1 SGHTA, CDR2 FQGTGA. There are 15 residues in the CDR3. DNA of the CDR3: TGTGCCAGCAGCCACGGACAGCTTGGGGCCAACGTCCTGACTTTC. This gives the protein CASSHGQLGANVLTF.

The chain uses TRBV7-9 and TRBJ2-7, with 10 positions matching TRBD1. The CDR3 totals 16 residues. The V segment lost 5 bases and the J segment 4 bases; nucleotides outside the gene matches: 11. The germline V gene encodes CDR1 SEHNR and CDR2 FQNEAQ (reference sequence). Here the CDR3 DNA reads TGTGCCAGCAGCAATTTCGGGACAGGGGATAGATACGAGCAGTACTTC. Translation gives CASSNFGTGDRYEQYF.

This sequence joins TRBV11-3 and TRBJ2-5; D is possibly TRBD2 (7 bases). Per the germline V gene, CDR1 is SGHNT and CDR2 is YENEEA. The CDR3 contains 13 residues. Trimming took off 5 bases at V and 5 bases at J, with 12 bases between the two ends. The CDR3 sequence is CASSGGAWETQYF. CDR3 nucleotides: TGTGCCAGCAGCGGGGGGGCTTGGGAGACCCAGTACTTC.

The chain combines TRBV19 with TRBJ1-2; no definite D call. From germline, CDR1 is LNHDA and CDR2 SQIVND (reference sequence). CDR3 length: 16 residues. V was cut by 6 bases and J by 4 bases, with 21 bases left in between. Here the CDR3 reads CASSRFSGSRVYGYTF. For the CDR3, the DNA is TGTGCCAGTAGCCGGTTTTCGGGGTCCCGAGTCTATGGCTACACCTTC.

The chain carries TRBV12-3 or TRBV12-4 and TRBJ1-1; D unclear. This CDR3 is 11 amino acids long. Deletions cut 7 bases from V and 10 bases from J, with 13 bases between. CDR3 DNA: TGTGCCAGCACCCTCCCCGTGCGAGCTTTCTTT. Protein product: CASTLPVRAFF.